This T cell receptor beta chain was retrieved from a study of identical twins (dated by TCRdb to the mid-2010s). Regarding the complete study: The study deep-sequenced TCR alpha and beta repertoires from monozygotic twins, unrelated adults of various ages and cord blood to test whether fetal clonotypes persist. To rule out contamination, replicate twin experiments were performed at different times with different library preparation protocols.

The V and J ends are trimmed by 7 bases and 0 bases, leaving 13 bases between them. CDR1 and CDR2 (MDHEN, SYDVKM) derive from the germline V gene. The CDR3 starts with the cysteine, ends with the phenylalanine, and has 15 residues. Of all the DNA, just the CDR3 is kept, 45 bases in frame from base 1. Every donor in the study was a healthy Caucasian. Three pairs of female monozygotic twins, all aged roughly 18 to 29 years, were included in the twin cohort. Miltenyi CD45RO+ enrichment and human naive T-cell isolation kits were used to isolate memory (CD45RO+) and naive T cells from PBMC. This clonotype was detected only a few times. Its recognized antigen is unknown. Per-base qualities were not stored, and no clone one base away is much larger. Points the paper makes about the study in general: Compared with coincidental sharing between unrelated individuals, out-of-frame TCR alpha sequences shared between twins had an excess of sequences with low generation probability. Out-of-frame TCR alpha sharing in monozygotic twins was systematically underestimated by recombination models, whereas sharing between unrelated individuals was in agreement with the recombination models. Conclusions relied on cross-sectional statistical analysis, since the same donors could not be followed over many years. Invariant T cells such as MAIT and iNKT could partly confound zero-insertion analyses, though diverse VJ usage argued against this for most clonotypes. Fewer insertions were carried by abundant cord blood beta clonotypes, a similar but weaker trend appeared in young adult naive repertoires, and no such trend appeared in memory repertoires. A weaker excess of twin sharing was found in beta out-of-frame sequences because the signal-to-noise ratio was lowered by fewer shared sequences.

To prepare the library, 5' RACE was applied. The data were produced on an Illumina HiSeq 2000. A universal primer binding site was introduced by template switching, and a unique molecular identifier was present in the final cDNA, enabling accurate counting of TCR cDNA molecules. Specific primers in the conserved constant-segment region were used to synthesize first-strand cDNA for the TCR alpha and beta chains. To control for contamination, every cDNA library was double barcoded, receiving both a SMART-Mk sample barcode and Illumina barcodes. TruSeq adapter sequences and Illumina sample barcodes were added in two successive PCR steps. Sequencing of the TCR alpha and beta cDNA libraries was done on the Illumina HiSeq platform using custom primers. The study's processing was this. MiGEC processed the raw reads to extract unique molecular identifiers, while MiXCR was used to determine the CDR3 positions. For each individual, recombination models were inferred using an EM algorithm with the repgenHMM and IGoR tools. The tcR package in R was used for shared clonotype analysis, with sharing normalized by the product of cloneset sizes. Out-of-frame nonproductive sequences were analyzed to study raw recombination free of thymic and clonal selection effects. TCRdb applied fastp at Q25 and MiXCR to the public reads, then kept only in-frame beta chains. Rows matching on CDR3 protein sequence are summarized as one entry with the most common DNA and genes. The authors' filters were not applied to this entry. This sample holds a few hundred thousand distinct CDR3 sequences; roughly an eighth were observed only once. The ten largest clonotypes hold roughly 4.2% of the sample.

The sample was also reused in another study, on yellow fever vaccine responses in identical twins. Reported in the second study: According to the authors, in identical twins the way T cells responded to vaccination appeared partly convergent and partly personalized. The study precisely tracked vaccine-responding T cell clones in identical twins.

The TCR originated in a woman between 18 and 29 years old in good health. Sample: memory (CD45RO+) T cells sorted from blood. The cell subset or site label, read with the paper, signifies: CD45RO+ enriched T cells. In this chain, TRBV28 is recombined with TRBJ2-1, with TRBD2 perhaps the D gene, on 6 matching bases. The nucleotides read TGTGCCAGCACCGACTACGGGAGCTCCTACAATGAGCAGTTCTTC. The encoded protein is CASTDYGSSYNEQFF.